The clone carrying this T cell receptor beta chain was detected only once. The data were obtained in a study of shared clonotypes between healthy human individuals. CDR1 and CDR2 from the germline V gene are KGHSH and LQKENI. V lost 4 bases to trimming and J lost 2 bases; unmatched junction nucleotides: 1. This CDR3 has 13 residues. TCRdb's table, derived via immunoSEQ multiplex PCR, lists solely in-frame clones and lacks some. Altogether roughly 1.4 million clones are present, around 98.5% being singletons, with the ten largest covering approximately 0.4%. The source of this sequence is a man between 25 and 39 years old in good health. The specimen was naive CD4+ T cells sorted from blood. The subset was: CD45RA+ positively selected. The chain is built from TRBV18 and TRBJ2-7; the match to TRBD1 covers 8 bases. The CDR3 nucleotides read TGTGCCAGCTCACAGACAGGGGCCTACGAGCAGTACTTC. Protein sequence: CASSQTGAYEQYF.